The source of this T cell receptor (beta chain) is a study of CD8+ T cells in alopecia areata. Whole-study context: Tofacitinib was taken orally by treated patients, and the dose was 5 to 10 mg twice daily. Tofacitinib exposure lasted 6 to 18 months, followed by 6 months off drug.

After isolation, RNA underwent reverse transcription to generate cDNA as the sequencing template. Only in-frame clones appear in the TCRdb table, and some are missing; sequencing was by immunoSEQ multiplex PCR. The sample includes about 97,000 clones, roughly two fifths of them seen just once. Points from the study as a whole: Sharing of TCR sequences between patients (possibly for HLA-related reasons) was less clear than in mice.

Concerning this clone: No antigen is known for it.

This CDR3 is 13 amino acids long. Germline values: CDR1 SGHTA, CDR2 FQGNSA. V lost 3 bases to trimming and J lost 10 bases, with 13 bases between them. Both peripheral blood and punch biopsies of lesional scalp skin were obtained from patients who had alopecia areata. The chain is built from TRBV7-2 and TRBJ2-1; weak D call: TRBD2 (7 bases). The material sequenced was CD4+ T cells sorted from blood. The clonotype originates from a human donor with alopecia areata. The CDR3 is CASSFEGGREQFF. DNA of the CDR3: TGTGCCAGCAGCTTTGAGGGGGGGCGGGAGCAGTTCTTC.